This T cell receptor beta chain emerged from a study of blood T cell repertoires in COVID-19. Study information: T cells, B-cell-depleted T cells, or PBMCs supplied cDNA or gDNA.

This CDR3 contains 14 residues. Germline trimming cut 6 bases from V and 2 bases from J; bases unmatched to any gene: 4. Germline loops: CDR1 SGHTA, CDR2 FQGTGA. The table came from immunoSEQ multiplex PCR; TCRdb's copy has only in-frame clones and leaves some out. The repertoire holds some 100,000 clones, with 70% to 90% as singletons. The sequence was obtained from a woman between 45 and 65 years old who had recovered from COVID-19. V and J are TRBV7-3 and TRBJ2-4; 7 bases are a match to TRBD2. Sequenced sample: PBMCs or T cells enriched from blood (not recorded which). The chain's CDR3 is CASSPSGSKNIQYF. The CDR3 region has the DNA TGTGCCAGCAGTCCTAGCGGTTCCAAAAACATTCAGTACTTC.